These 29 T cell receptor beta chains were sequenced from one sample in a study of shared T cell receptors in the human thymus. Some clones are missing from TCRdb's copy, which holds only in-frame ones; the method was immunoSEQ multiplex PCR. The repertoire holds 650,000 to 950,000 clones, 70% to 90% seen once, with more than 0.008% in the top ten. These data were also reused for a study on human thymus T cells.

Sequenced sample: thymocytes. These receptors were taken from a girl younger than two with a congenital heart defect.

This sequence joins TRBV4-3 and TRBJ1-2, with 8 nucleotides matching TRBD1. V was clipped by 4 bases and J by 5 bases; unmatched bases: 12. In germline, CDR1 is LGHNA, CDR2 YSLEER. The CDR3 length is 16 residues. The DNA for the CDR3 is TGCGCCAGCAGCCCACCGGGACAGGCAGCACCTTATGGCTACACCTTC. Translation gives CASSPPGQAAPYGYTF.

Note on this clone: The junction and the germline gene differ at one end; a read error may be behind it. The gene calls are TRBV5-4 and TRBJ2-7, with 10 bases identical to TRBD2. Germline values: CDR1 SGHNT, CDR2 YYREEE (reference sequence). The CDR3 totals 16 residues. The CDR3 spells CATATTIAGGSDEQYF. CDR3 sequence (DNA): TGTGCCACCGCGACAACGATAGCGGGGGGCTCCGACGAGCAGTACTTC.

This chain links TRBV14 with TRBJ2-3; 11 bases map to TRBD2. The CDR3 is made up of 17 amino acids. From germline, CDR1 is SGHDN and CDR2 FVKESK. V was pared by 1 base and J by 2 bases, with 5 bases of the junction left unmatched. The DNA for the CDR3 is TGTGCCAGCAGCCAAGCCCTAGCGGGGGGACCCACAGATACGCAGTATTTT. Translated: CASSQALAGGPTDTQYF.

V and J are TRBV15 and TRBJ1-1; the D gene is possibly TRBD1 (6 bases). This CDR3 spans 12 amino acids. Germline CDR1 reads LNHNV; CDR2 reads YYDKDF (reference sequence). The V gene lost 1 base and the J gene lost 10 bases, with 10 bases spanning the gap. The CDR3 is CATSRGTGPAFF. CDR3 bases: TGTGCCACCAGCAGAGGCACAGGGCCAGCTTTCTTT.

The chain joins TRBV28 to TRBJ1-1; 8 bases line up with TRBD1. This CDR3 comprises 18 residues. The ends lost 6 bases at V and 0 bases at J; junction bases unmatched: 15. Germline loops: CDR1 MDHEN, CDR2 SYDVKM. CDR3 bases: TGTGCCAGCAGCCCCCGGCTGGGCAGGGGGCTAGTGAACACTGAAGCTTTCTTT. Its protein is CASSPRLGRGLVNTEAFF. The full variable domain, with the rest looked up from reference TRBV28 and TRBJ1-1, is DVKVTQSSRYLVKRTGEKVFLECVQDMDHENMFWYRQDPGLGLRLIYFSYDVKMKEKGDIPEGYSVSREKKERFSLILESASTNQTSMYLCASSPRLGRGLVNTEAFFGQGTRLTVV.

Worth noting for this clone: Germline is not matched at one junction end, which may reflect a read error. The rearrangement uses TRBV5-6 and TRBJ1-6; 7 bases are a match to TRBD1. Germline V gene sequence: CDR1 SGHDT, CDR2 YYEEEE. The CDR3 has 18 amino acids. This CDR3 is CASSLGQGLSSDNSPLHF. CDR3 bases: TGTGCCAGCAGCTTGGGACAGGGTCTCTCCTCCGATAATTCACCCCTCCACTTT.

The rearrangement joins TRBV6-1 to TRBJ1-5, with unresolved D. CDR3 length equals 16 residues. With 0 bases removed from V and 3 bases from J, the gap between germline ends came to 12 bases. In germline, CDR1 is MNHNS, CDR2 SASEGT. The CDR3, as DNA: TGTGCCAGCAGTGAAGCAACCGGGGTGAACAATCAGCCCCAGCATTTT. Translating gives CASSEATGVNNQPQHF.

V and J are TRBV4-3 and TRBJ2-1; TRBD2 aligns across 16 bases. The V gene end was trimmed by 4 bases and the J gene end by 3 bases; junction bases not matched to a gene: 3. Germline V gene data show CDR1 as LGHNA and CDR2 as YSLEER. The CDR3 totals 17 residues. The CDR3 DNA is TGCGCCAGCAGCCCCGGGACTAGCGGGGGGGTCTACAATGAGCAGTTCTTC. Translating it yields CASSPGTSGGVYNEQFF.

The genes are TRBV5-1 and TRBJ2-5, with D tentatively TRBD2 (7 bases). CDR3 size: 19 residues. Trimming pared 4 bases from V and 1 base from J, leaving 26 bases between. Germline CDR1 reads SGHRS; CDR2 reads YFSETQ. Here the CDR3 reads CASSEAVHGRGAVQETQYF. Here the CDR3 DNA reads TGCGCCAGCAGCGAGGCCGTTCATGGTCGGGGGGCTGTCCAAGAGACCCAGTACTTC.

The V gene is TRBV2, the J gene TRBJ2-7, with D uncertain. Trimming cost V 0 bases and J 3 bases, with 15 bases left between them. This CDR3 comprises 16 residues. Germline CDR1 is SNHLY and CDR2 is FYNNEI. CDR3 sequence: CASSEALGIPHYEQYF. Here the CDR3 DNA reads TGTGCCAGCAGTGAAGCGCTGGGCATACCCCACTACGAGCAGTACTTC.

The chain has TRBV27 and TRBJ1-6; D is undetermined. Germline CDR1 MNHEY, CDR2 SMNVEV (reference sequence). V lost 6 bases to trimming and J lost 0 bases, with 12 bases between them. CDR3 length equals 16 residues. CDR3: CASSPTHSSYNSPLHF. CDR3 nucleotides: TGTGCCAGCAGCCCGACGCACAGCTCCTATAATTCACCCCTCCACTTT.

J is TRBJ2-7 and V is TRBV20-1; TRBD1 aligns across 7 bases. CDR1 is DFQATT and CDR2 is SNEGSKA in the germline V gene (reference sequence). The CDR3 sequence is 11 residues long. For the CDR3, the DNA is TGCACCGAGAGGGGGCCGGGGGAGCAGTACTTC. This encodes CTERGPGEQYF.

The chain links TRBV30 to TRBJ1-5; tentatively, D is TRBD1 (6 bases). The germline CDR1 and CDR2 sequences are GTSNPN and SVGIG (reference sequence). Trimming removed 4 bases at V and 0 bases at J, with 16 bases between. This CDR3 is 16 amino acids long. CDR3 DNA sequence: TGTGCCTGGACCCCCGGGACACCGTATAGCAATCAGCCCCAGCATTTT. The encoded protein is CAWTPGTPYSNQPQHF.

V gene TRBV5-1 combines with J gene TRBJ2-7, with 7 positions matching TRBD1. V shed 3 bases, J shed 3 bases, and the junction held 3 bases outside the gene matches. Germline values: CDR1 SGHRS, CDR2 YFSETQ. This CDR3 has 13 amino acids. The DNA of the CDR3 is TGCGCCAGCAGCTGGGACAGCAACTACGAGCAGTACTTC. Its translation is CASSWDSNYEQYF.

The chain couples TRBV6-1 to TRBJ1-1, with D possibly being TRBD1 (5 bases). Trimming cost V 6 bases and J 7 bases, with 15 bases left between them. CDR3 size: 13 residues. The germline V gene encodes CDR1 MNHNS and CDR2 SASEGT. The CDR3 region has the DNA TGTGCCAGCAGGGAAAGGGATAGGGGTGAAGCTTTCTTT. Its translation: CASRERDRGEAFF.

A word on this clone: Since the CDR3 does not end with the conserved phenylalanine or tryptophan, this likely comes from a read error. The CDR3 nucleotides are TGTGCCAGCGGCCACCTGGGGGAGGGCCCGAACACTGAAGCTTTCCTT. Protein sequence: CASGHLGEGPNTEAFL. This rearrangement joins TRBV6-6 to TRBJ1-1; possible D gene TRBD1, 5 bases. V lost 8 bases and J lost 1, with 20 bases in between. This CDR3 has 16 amino acids. Germline V gene data show CDR1 as MNHNY and CDR2 as SVGAGI (reference sequence).

The rearrangement uses TRBV20-1 and TRBJ2-1; D call uncertain. The V end lost 5 bases, the J end lost 3 bases, and 5 bases lay between the germline ends. The CDR3 runs to 11 residues. Germline V CDR1 and CDR2: DFQATT, SNEGSKA (reference sequence). The CDR3 is CSAPRYNEQFF. The CDR3 region has the DNA TGCAGTGCTCCCCGCTACAATGAGCAGTTCTTC.

The rearrangement links TRBV5-4 to TRBJ1-3, with 7 bases that match TRBD1. V lost 4 bases to trimming and J lost 8 bases; unmatched junction nucleotides: 12. The CDR3 totals 15 residues. Germline CDR1 reads SGHNT; CDR2 reads YYREEE (reference sequence). Here the CDR3 DNA reads TGTGCCAGCAGCGACGCCAGGACAGGATTCGACACCATATATTTT. As protein: CASSDARTGFDTIYF.

This clone was detected a few times. The chain links TRBV7-2 to TRBJ2-3; TRBD2 matches at 13 bases. Per the germline V gene, CDR1 is SGHTA and CDR2 is FQGNSA. The CDR3 loop spans 18 amino acids. Trimming at V came to 6 bases and at J to 0 bases, leaving 9 bases not matched to a gene. CDR3 in DNA: TGTGCCAGCAGTAGGACTAGCGGGGGTTGCCTTAGCACAGATACGCAGTATTTT. This codes for CASSRTSGGCLSTDTQYF.

The chain is built from TRBV20-1 and TRBJ1-1, with D unclear. This CDR3 spans 11 amino acids. Germline V gene data show CDR1 as DFQATT and CDR2 as SNEGSKA (reference sequence). The V end was cut by 3 bases, the J end by 4 bases, with 6 bases between. CDR3 amino acids: CSASPLTEAFF. The CDR3 DNA is TGCAGTGCTAGTCCCCTCACTGAAGCTTTCTTT.

This clone was detected a few times. The chain joins TRBV10-3 to TRBJ2-7; 7 nucleotides match TRBD1. The CDR3 has 11 residues. The V segment lost 8 bases and the J segment 6 bases; nucleotides outside the gene matches: 4. Germline V CDR1 and CDR2: ENHRY, SYGVKD. CDR3 DNA sequence: TGTGCCATCGGATACAGGGGCGAGCAGTACTTC. Amino acid sequence: CAIGYRGEQYF.

The chain combines TRBV7-9 with TRBJ2-3; 8 bases agree with TRBD1. The CDR3 covers 16 residues. Germline CDR1 is SEHNR and CDR2 is FQNEAQ (reference sequence). J lost 2 bases, V lost 6 bases, and 10 bases had no gene match. The CDR3 here is CASRPNRDRITDTQYF. The CDR3 coding sequence is TGTGCCAGCAGGCCGAATCGGGACAGGATCACAGATACGCAGTATTTT.

J is TRBJ2-3 and V is TRBV2, with TRBD1 matching 9 bases. CDR1 and CDR2 from the germline V gene are SNHLY and FYNNEI. V dropped 3 bases and J dropped 7; count of bases not matched to a gene: 8. The CDR3 sequence is 15 residues long. CDR3 bases: TGTGCCAGCAGTGACTCATACAGGGGGCAACATACGCAGTATTTT. It translates to CASSDSYRGQHTQYF.

This sequence joins TRBV5-6 and TRBJ1-5, with D uncertain. Trimming cost V 4 bases and J 0 bases, with 14 bases left between them. The CDR3 is made up of 16 amino acids. Germline values: CDR1 SGHDT, CDR2 YYEEEE. Here the CDR3 DNA reads TGTGCCAGCAGCCTGGGATTCGGCGGTAGCAATCAGCCCCAGCATTTT. Amino acids: CASSLGFGGSNQPQHF.

V is TRBV7-8 and J is TRBJ1-1, with D perhaps matching TRBD1 (6 bases). The V end lost 3 bases, the J end lost 3 bases, and 14 bases lay between the germline ends. Germline CDR1 and CDR2: SGHVS and FQNEAQ. The CDR3 length is 15 residues. The CDR3 is CASSLAQGRDTEAFF. CDR3 in DNA: TGTGCCAGCAGCTTGGCACAGGGTAGGGACACTGAAGCTTTCTTT. The full variable domain, with the rest looked up from reference TRBV7-8 and TRBJ1-1, is GAGVSQSPRYKVAKRGQDVALRCDPISGHVSLFWYQQALGQGPEFLTYFQNEAQLDKSGLPSDRFFAERPEGSVSTLKIQRTQQEDSAVYLCASSLAQGRDTEAFFGQGTRLTVV.

This clone was recorded only once. The chain couples TRBV19 to TRBJ1-1; 7 positions agree with TRBD1. From germline, CDR1 is LNHDA and CDR2 SQIVND (reference sequence). The CDR3 is made up of 16 amino acids. V shed 11 bases and J 1 base; nucleotides not matched to a gene: 16. CDR3 nucleotide sequence: TGTGCCGCCCGCCTGACAGGGCTTTCACCGAACACTGAAGCTTTCTTT. Protein: CAARLTGLSPNTEAFF.

Remarks on this clone: Other DNA sequences in this specimen translate into the identical CDR3. The genes are TRBV5-1 and TRBJ2-3, with 10 bases fitting TRBD2. The CDR3 covers 15 residues. In germline, CDR1 is SGHRS, CDR2 YFSETQ. Losses at the gene ends were 2 bases for V and 2 bases for J; bases not matched to a gene: 2. The CDR3 nucleotides read TGCGCCAGCAGCTTTAGCGGGGGGAACACAGATACGCAGTATTTT. As protein: CASSFSGGNTDTQYF.

V gene TRBV6-5 combines with J gene TRBJ2-7; D is ambiguous. Trimming removed 6 bases from V and 4 bases from J, with 16 bases in between. The germline V gene encodes CDR1 MNHEY and CDR2 SVGAGI. The CDR3 runs to 14 residues. CDR3 DNA: TGTGCCAGCAGAAATAGCTCGGCCGGTTACGAGCAGTACTTC. Protein product: CASRNSSAGYEQYF.

The genes are TRBV2 and TRBJ2-2; 12 bases line up with TRBD2. This CDR3 is built from 19 residues. Germline V gene lookup returns CDR1 SNHLY and CDR2 FYNNEI. V lost 3 bases, J lost 3 bases, and 11 bases stayed unmatched. This CDR3 reads CASSEPSSGGAWDTGELFF. CDR3 DNA: TGTGCCAGCAGTGAGCCCTCTAGCGGGGGGGCCTGGGACACCGGGGAGCTGTTTTTT. The full variable domain, with the rest looked up from reference TRBV2 and TRBJ2-2, is EPEVTQTPSHQVTQMGQEVILRCVPISNHLYFYWYRQILGQKVEFLVSFYNNEISEKSEIFDDQFSVERPDGSNFTLKIRSTKLEDSAMYFCASSEPSSGGAWDTGELFFGEGSRLTVL.